This TCR beta chain was recorded in a study of CD8 T cells in acute hepatitis C reinfection. In the study overall: TCRbeta of HCV NS3-1073-specific CD8+ T cells was profiled. Acute-phase sampling occurred no later than 168 days after estimated infection.

General study results and limits: TRBV04 and TRBV06 were preferentially used in all groups, not explained by naive pool overrepresentation. Follow-up repertoires were missing for chronically infected subjects.

In its sample, this clone is medium-sized. Time point indicated: acute HCV infection, within 168 days of estimated infection date. Sequencing of hepatitis C virus-specific cells was done ex vivo rather than after in vitro expansion. Acute primary HCV infection: positive HCV RNA or antibody test after negative test within 24 weeks. Only in-frame clones appear in the TCRdb table, and some are missing; sequencing was by immunoSEQ multiplex PCR. The sample lists around 3,900 clones, less than 45% occurring once. Trimming took 5 bases from V and 4 from J, leaving 6 bases between them. The CDR3 consists of 11 residues. The germline V gene encodes CDR1 LGHNA and CDR2 YSLEER.

The starting material was HCV NS3-1073 tetramer-sorted CD8+ T cells from PBMCs, obtained during acute infection. This clonotype was sampled from a man aged 25 to 45 with chronic hepatitis C. This chain links TRBV4-3 with TRBJ2-7, with D uncertain. The CDR3 coding sequence is TGCGCCAGCAGCTCCCAATACGAGCAGTACTTC. Encoded protein: CASSSQYEQYF.